This record covers a single T cell receptor beta chain. Its antigen is not yet known. No quality values exist for individual bases; no much larger clone is one base distant. This specimen belongs to a study of shared clonotypes between healthy human individuals (TCRdb year 2020). Notes on the research overall: Three men and a couple of women, aged 18 to 49 years, made up the cohort. For each donor, CD4 naive and CD4 memory were each given three plates, CD8 naive was given two plates, and CD8 memory was given one plate. To estimate repertoire size and how much clonotypes are shared between individuals, the study performed deep sequencing of blood TCR repertoires from about five healthy adults. Libraries were prepared and TCR repertoires were sequenced by different laboratories using diverse techniques, in order to increase sequencing depth and limit assay-specific biases. Each donor's leukapheresis produced roughly between roughly 0.94 and 9.5 billion PBMCs. Paper-wide results and their limitations: Only blood was sampled, and tissue TCR repertoires likely differ from those in blood. Higher generation probabilities were observed for clonotypes shared by all four sorted-subset donors than for non-shared clonotypes. When a few donors were compared, the shared fraction of clonotypes was around 5% for naive CD4, about 4% for naive CD8, more than 2% for memory CD4, and less than 0.5% for memory CD8. Estimated clonotype richness was generally larger for naive than for memory subsets. Pairwise subsampling led to the expectation that sequencing depth would affect the degree of clonotype sharing among donors. Rarefaction of sorted-subset datasets indicated incomplete sequencing despite the large sequencing depth. Because the study included only a small number of donors, the genetic and exposure-history diversity represented was limited.

Donors were healthy HIV-negative adults with no recently reported acute infections or vaccinations. All donors were Caucasian adults living in Nashville, Tennessee, USA. CD4+ T cells were enriched by magnetic negative selection, after which naive cells were positively selected on CD45RA and the negative fraction was taken as the memory subset. Blood was obtained by leukapheresis, after which PBMCs were separated by Ficoll-Histopaque density gradient centrifugation and cryopreserved in liquid nitrogen vapor phase. Analytical flow cytometry was used to check the purity and quantity of every magnetically sorted T cell population. From each sorted fraction, genomic DNA was isolated and quantified by UV absorbance on a Nanodrop 2000c. The germline V gene gives CDR1 as SGHTA and CDR2 as FQGNSA. The CDR3 contains 14 residues, cysteine and phenylalanine counted. The CDR3 DNA has 42 bases and is translated from base 1. V is reduced by 0 bases and J by 6 bases, leaving a spacing of 9 bases between them.

TCR CDR3 regions were amplified from genomic DNA by multiplex PCR using the deep immunoSEQ assay. Extracted genomic DNA from each cell subset was spread evenly across all wells of several immunoSEQ 96-well plates, with each plate serving as a replicate. For sorted subsets, roughly 200 ng genomic DNA, equal to about 30,000 T cell genomes, was loaded into each replicate PCR. Purified libraries were measured with a Qubit 3.0 fluorometer, size-checked on a Bioanalyzer 2100, and measured again with the KAPA Library Quantification kit. Each immunoSEQ 96-well plate was sequenced on its own single-read 150-cycle Illumina NextSeq 550 flow cell. On the study's bioinformatics: Because the immunoSEQ output held only junctional sequences and lacked quality scores, the filtering could not match the filtering applied to full-length reads. To assign V/J genes and CDR3, sequences were annotated against IMGT germline references using PyIR, a Python wrapper for IgBLAST v1.9. Reads were filtered out if the reads had weak V/J assignments (E-value above 1e-6), no CDR3, stop codons, out-of-frame junctions, or ambiguous translated residues. V3J clonotypes were defined as sequences sharing an identical inferred V gene, J gene, and CDR3 amino acid sequence. The percentage overlap between two repertoires was calculated by dividing the number of shared unique clonotypes by the size of the smaller repertoire. RTK rarefaction, the Chao1 estimator, and Recon v2.1 estimates of unobserved clonotypes were used to assess repertoire richness. Generation probabilities were computed with OLGA for all TCRbeta clonotypes obtained by the gDNA method from four donors. Sourced from immuneACCESS, this table was stored by TCRdb with only in-frame sequences that have V and J called. A share of the clones is absent; for the studies checked, an unresolved V gene accounts for under half, and the remainder has no known explanation. V, J and clone size are those of that table, while D and trimming were read from the DNA. The sample yields millions of clones; 90% to 95% were counted once. The ten top clones hold 0.1% to 0.15% of the sample.

The sequence was obtained from a man younger than 35 in good health. The V and J segments used are TRBV7-2 and TRBJ2-4; the D gene is possibly TRBD2, with 5 bases matching. What was sequenced was naive CD4+ T cells sorted from blood. In the paper's terms, the cell subset or site label means: CD45RA+ positively selected. CDR3 sequence: CASSLAPLGNIQYF. Here is the DNA: TGTGCCAGCAGCTTAGCCCCACTAGGAAACATTCAGTACTTC.